This T cell receptor (beta chain) was observed in a study of OX40 agonist ivuxolimab in advanced cancers. Overall study results and limits: The antigen specificity of the peripheral T cells (those that were expanded) was not determined.

With regard to this clone: Antigen specificity is unknown.

Generated by immunoSEQ multiplex PCR, the TCRdb table keeps only in-frame clones and is missing some. The top ten hold roughly 2.5% of the sample, which has tens of thousands of clones, around 83% seen once. The V and J ends lost 2 bases and 5 bases, in that order; junction bases with no gene match: 2. CDR3 length: 15 residues. Germline CDR1 is SGHTA and CDR2 is FQGNSA. Blood was sampled at baseline, cycle 4 day 1, and cycle 7 day 1. The input for sequencing was CD4+ or CD8+ T cells sorted from blood, taken in a trial of the OX40 agonist ivuxolimab. This chain joins TRBV7-2 and TRBJ1-6; 8 nucleotides align to TRBD1. The clonotype was recovered from an adult with an advanced solid tumor such as melanoma, head and neck, liver or kidney cancer. The CDR3 nucleotides are TGTGCCAGCAGCTTACAGGGGGCAGATAATTCACCCCTCCACTTT. Its translation is CASSLQGADNSPLHF.